Shown below are 24 T cell receptor beta chains from a single sample sequenced in a study of T-cell reconstitution after alpha-beta-depleted transplantation in children. This sample's TCRbeta library carried unique molecular identifier barcodes. TCRdb reanalysed the PCR reads using MiXCR and keeps one entry per CDR3 protein. The table records 500,000 to 600,000 distinct CDR3 sequences, over 25% of them present only once. Material: PBMCs, obtained before TCRalphabeta/CD19-depleted stem cell transplant. The receptors were sampled from a boy less than two years old with Wiskott-Aldrich syndrome, due to receive a stem cell transplant.

This clonotype was seen a few times. J is TRBJ2-7 and V is TRBV5-1; D possibly corresponds to TRBD1 (6 bases). This CDR3 is built from 15 residues. Trimming cost V 0 bases and J 2 bases, with 12 bases left between them. Per germline, CDR1 SGHRS and CDR2 YFSETQ. CDR3 sequence: CASSLGPGEPYEQYF. The CDR3 nucleotides are TGCGCCAGCAGCTTGGGGCCAGGGGAACCCTACGAGCAGTACTTC. The entire variable domain, with the rest obtained from reference TRBV5-1 and TRBJ2-7, is as follows: KAGVTQTPRYLIKTRGQQVTLSCSPISGHRSVSWYQQTPGQGLQFLFEYFSETQRNKGNFPGRFSGRQFSNSRSEMNVSTLELGDSALYLCASSLGPGEPYEQYFGPGTRLTVT.

The V call is TRBV6-1, the J call TRBJ2-1; TRBD2 matches 11 bases. The CDR3 is 15 residues long. The V segment lost 6 bases and the J segment 7 bases; nucleotides outside the gene matches: 8. CDR1 is MNHNS, CDR2 SASEGT, per germline. CDR3 sequence reads: CASRISGRAGNEQFF. In nucleotides, the CDR3 is TGTGCCAGCAGGATTAGCGGGAGGGCCGGGAATGAGCAGTTCTTC.

The chain uses TRBV27 and TRBJ2-2; no clear D. Germline V lookup: CDR1 MNHEY, CDR2 SMNVEV (reference sequence). V dropped 0 bases and J dropped 0 bases, with 17 bases sitting between them. This CDR3 is 19 amino acids long. CDR3 bases: TGTGCCAGCAGTTTATCTTCCAGGCGAGCGTATGCGAACACCGGGGAGCTGTTTTTT. The encoded protein is CASSLSSRRAYANTGELFF.

This clonotype was seen a handful of times. V is TRBV5-1 and J is TRBJ2-6, with 7 positions matching TRBD1. Unmatched junction bases numbered 8, after V lost 8 bases and J lost 0 bases. The length of the CDR3 is 16 residues. Germline CDR1 is SGHRS and CDR2 is YFSETQ. The CDR3 bases are TGCGCCAGTACGACAGGGTCCTCCTCTGGGGCCAACGTCCTGACTTTC. Its translation: CASTTGSSSGANVLTF.

A few counts support this clonotype. This sequence joins TRBV7-2 and TRBJ2-5; the match to TRBD1 covers 9 bases. Germline CDR1 is SGHTA and CDR2 is FQGNSA. The CDR3 length is 14 residues. Trimming at V came to 4 bases and at J to 4 bases, leaving 4 bases not matched to a gene. As DNA, the CDR3 is TGTGCCAGCAGCTCGGGACAGGGTCCAGAGACCCAGTACTTC. This gives the protein CASSSGQGPETQYF.

This clonotype was detected once. This chain uses TRBV25-1 with TRBJ2-1, with TRBD2 matching 9 bases. V was pared by 0 bases and J by 3 bases, with 9 bases of the junction left unmatched. CDR1 is MGHDK, CDR2 SYGVNS, per germline. This CDR3 comprises 18 residues. The CDR3 nucleotides are TGTGCCAGCAGTGAATACGGTCGTAGCGGGAGATTCTACAATGAGCAGTTCTTC. Amino acids: CASSEYGRSGRFYNEQFF.

The chain joins TRBV27 to TRBJ2-3; D perhaps matches TRBD2 (5 bases). The CDR3 sequence is 14 residues long. Trimming pared 7 bases from V and 5 bases from J, leaving 16 bases between. In germline, CDR1 is MNHEY, CDR2 SMNVEV (reference sequence). The CDR3 bases are TGTGCCAGCATAGCATACGGGATCGGAGATACGCAGTATTTT. Encoded protein: CASIAYGIGDTQYF.

The genes are TRBV7-3 and TRBJ2-7; 9 positions agree with TRBD2. Germline-derived CDR1 and CDR2 are SGHTA and FQGTGA. V shed 0 bases, J shed 2 bases, and the junction held 5 bases outside the gene matches. The CDR3 runs to 16 residues. The CDR3 DNA sequence: TGTGCCAGCAGCTTAACGGCGACTAGCGGTACCTACGAGCAGTACTTC. Translated, it gives CASSLTATSGTYEQYF.

CDR3 region: CASSPSTANTGELFF. The CDR3 DNA is TGCGCCAGCAGCCCAAGCACCGCGAACACCGGGGAGCTGTTTTTT. The chain has TRBV5-1 and TRBJ2-2; D uncertain. Per germline, CDR1 SGHRS and CDR2 YFSETQ. The CDR3 totals 15 residues. With 4 bases removed from V and 0 bases from J, the gap between germline ends came to 10 bases.

V usage is TRBV5-1 and J usage is TRBJ2-7; D unclear. The CDR3 totals 13 residues. Trimming took off 0 bases at V and 6 bases at J, with 10 bases between the two ends. From germline, CDR1 is SGHRS and CDR2 YFSETQ. CDR3 DNA: TGCGCCAGCAGCTTGGATCTCTTCGGCGAGCAGTACTTC. It yields the protein CASSLDLFGEQYF.

CDR3 amino acids: CASSYSKGPQETQYF. In nucleotides, the CDR3 is TGTGCCAGCAGTTACTCGAAGGGGCCCCAAGAGACCCAGTACTTC. This chain links TRBV6-5 with TRBJ2-5; D perhaps matches TRBD1 (5 bases). Germline-derived CDR1 and CDR2 are MNHEY and SVGAGI. The CDR3 runs 15 residues. Trimming shortened V by 0 bases and J by 1 base, and 9 bases separated the two germline ends.

V usage is TRBV5-1 and J usage is TRBJ2-7; D might be TRBD1 (6 bases). The germline CDR1 and CDR2 sequences are SGHRS and YFSETQ. The V end lost 4 bases, the J end lost 2 bases, and 16 bases lay between the germline ends. The CDR3 runs to 15 residues. CDR3 nucleotide sequence: TGCGCCAGCAGCCGGGGAGAGGGACAACCCTACGAGCAGTACTTC. Its protein product is CASSRGEGQPYEQYF.

This clonotype was picked up a small number of times. The chain has TRBV5-1 and TRBJ2-7, with TRBD2 as a possible D gene (6 bases). Germline V gene lookup returns CDR1 SGHRS and CDR2 YFSETQ. This CDR3 has 14 residues. V was shortened by 4 bases and J by 0 bases, with 11 bases between the two germline ends. CDR3 in amino acids: CASSVISGSYEQYF. For the CDR3, the DNA is TGCGCCAGCAGCGTCATTAGCGGCTCCTACGAGCAGTACTTC. Based on the CDR3 plus reference TRBV5-1 and TRBJ2-7, the full variable domain is KAGVTQTPRYLIKTRGQQVTLSCSPISGHRSVSWYQQTPGQGLQFLFEYFSETQRNKGNFPGRFSGRQFSNSRSEMNVSTLELGDSALYLCASSVISGSYEQYFGPGTRLTVT.

The sample holds a few counts of this clonotype. The rearrangement uses TRBV27 and TRBJ2-1, with TRBD2 identical over 11 bases. The trim removed 5 bases at V and 5 bases at J, leaving 5 bases unmatched. This CDR3 is 15 amino acids long. Germline V CDR1 and CDR2: MNHEY, SMNVEV (reference sequence). CDR3 residues: CASSPRTSGHNEQFF. CDR3 DNA: TGTGCCAGCAGTCCACGGACTAGCGGGCACAATGAGCAGTTCTTC.

The CDR3 DNA follows: TGCGCCAGCAGCTTGGACCCTTTAGAGACCCAGTACTTC. It is translated as CASSLDPLETQYF. The chain combines TRBV5-1 with TRBJ2-5; no clear D. V was pared by 0 bases and J by 4 bases, with 7 bases between. From germline, CDR1 is SGHRS and CDR2 YFSETQ. The CDR3 is made up of 13 amino acids.

The rearrangement joins TRBV12-3 or TRBV12-4 to TRBJ1-2; D perhaps matches TRBD1 (5 bases). CDR3 size: 14 residues. Trimming removed 3 bases from V and 5 bases from J, with 13 bases in between. CDR3 sequence (DNA): TGTGCCAGCAGTTTGGCAGGGACTATTTATGGCTACACCTTC. Its protein is CASSLAGTIYGYTF.

This clonotype showed up just a few times. The chain recombines TRBV7-2 with TRBJ2-5, with D tentatively TRBD2 (6 bases). Germline V gene sequence: CDR1 SGHTA, CDR2 FQGNSA. The CDR3 has 18 residues. Trimming pared 0 bases from V and 1 base from J, leaving 18 bases between. CDR3 in DNA: TGTGCCAGCAGCTTAGCCCAGACTAGTGTGTCCCCCCAAGAGACCCAGTACTTC. Its protein is CASSLAQTSVSPQETQYF.

The V and J genes are TRBV28 and TRBJ2-5, with TRBD2 identical over 11 bases. V shed 6 bases, J shed 2 bases, and the junction held 8 bases outside the gene matches. Germline V gene data show CDR1 as MDHEN and CDR2 as SYDVKM. CDR3 size: 16 residues. The chain's CDR3 is CASRRWTSGLQETQYF. DNA of the CDR3: TGTGCCAGCAGGCGTTGGACTAGCGGGCTACAAGAGACCCAGTACTTC.

This clonotype was seen a handful of times. The chain carries TRBV24-1 and TRBJ2-7; D is unresolved. V lost 2 bases and J 9 bases, leaving 7 bases between the germline ends. In germline, CDR1 is KGHDR, CDR2 SFDVKD. The CDR3 has 11 residues. CDR3 amino acids: CATSDSVGQYF. CDR3 DNA sequence: TGTGCCACCAGTGATTCAGTGGGGCAGTACTTC.

The J gene is TRBJ2-1, the V gene TRBV30; D is unresolved. With 1 base removed from V and 6 bases from J, the gap between germline ends came to 13 bases. Germline V gives CDR1 GTSNPN, CDR2 SVGIG (reference sequence). The CDR3 has 14 amino acids. The CDR3 here is CAWSDSNLFNEQFF. The CDR3 bases are TGTGCCTGGAGTGACTCGAACCTTTTCAATGAGCAGTTCTTC.

This clonotype was observed a handful of times. This chain connects TRBV12-3 or TRBV12-4 to TRBJ1-5, with a tentative D call TRBD1 (6 bases). The CDR3 spans 15 residues. Trimming took off 5 bases at V and 4 bases at J, with 15 bases between the two ends. The CDR3 bases are TGTGCCAGCAGTATACTACAGGGCTTTAATCAGCCCCAGCATTTT. This sequence encodes CASSILQGFNQPQHF.

This clonotype has more than one count but fewer than ten. V is TRBV18 and J is TRBJ2-2; 7 bases agree with TRBD1. The CDR3 runs to 15 residues. After removal of 5 bases from V and 7 bases from J, the junction contained 10 bases not matched to a gene. Per germline, CDR1 KGHSH and CDR2 LQKENI. CDR3 in amino acids: CASSTLDRVNGELFF. CDR3 sequence (DNA): TGTGCCAGCTCAACCCTTGACAGGGTTAACGGGGAGCTGTTTTTT.

This clonotype turned up a few times. V and J are TRBV6-1 and TRBJ1-1; D uncertain. Trimming stripped 2 bases from V and 0 bases from J, with 4 bases between. This CDR3 has 13 amino acids. Germline V lookup: CDR1 MNHNS, CDR2 SASEGT. Written as DNA, the CDR3 is TGTGCCAGCAGTGAAACAGTGAACACTGAAGCTTTCTTT. Protein: CASSETVNTEAFF.

This clonotype was detected a few times. The rearrangement links TRBV12-3 or TRBV12-4 to TRBJ1-1; D is undetermined. This CDR3 has 15 residues. Trimming left V 3 bases short and J 0 bases short, with 11 bases between. CDR3 residues: CASSFGIWMNTEAFF. CDR3 DNA sequence: TGTGCCAGCAGTTTCGGCATATGGATGAACACTGAAGCTTTCTTT.